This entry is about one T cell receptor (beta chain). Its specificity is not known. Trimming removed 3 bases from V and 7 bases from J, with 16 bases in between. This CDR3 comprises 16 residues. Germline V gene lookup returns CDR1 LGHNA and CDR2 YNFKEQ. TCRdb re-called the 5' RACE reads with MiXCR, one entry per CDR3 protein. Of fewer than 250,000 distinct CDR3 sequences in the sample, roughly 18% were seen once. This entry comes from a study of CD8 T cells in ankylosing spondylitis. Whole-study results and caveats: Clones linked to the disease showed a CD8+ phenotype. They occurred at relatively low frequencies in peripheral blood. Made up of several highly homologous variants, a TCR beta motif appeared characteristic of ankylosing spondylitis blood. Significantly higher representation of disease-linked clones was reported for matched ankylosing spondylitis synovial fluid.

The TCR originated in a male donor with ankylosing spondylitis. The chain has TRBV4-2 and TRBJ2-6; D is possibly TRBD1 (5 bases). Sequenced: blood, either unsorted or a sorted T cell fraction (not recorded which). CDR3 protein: CASSHRTQDGANVLTF. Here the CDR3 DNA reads TGTGCCAGCAGCCACCGAACACAGGATGGAGCCAACGTCCTGACTTTC.